The next 24 T cell receptor beta chains were all read from a single sample in a study of lymphopenia after photon versus proton radiotherapy (dated by TCRdb to about 2019). Libraries were built with the immunoSEQ multiplex PCR assay. This is the immuneACCESS table as TCRdb keeps it, with only in-frame sequences that have V and J called. A part of the clones is gone; compared with another copy, unresolved V genes explain less than half, and the rest is unexplained. This sample has approximately 47,000 clones in its table, and 85% of those were observed once. Over 2% of the sample belongs to the ten largest clones. The sample here was peripheral blood, taken from a patient treated with photon-based radiotherapy. The receptors here all came from a middle-aged man with gastric cancer.

The chain combines TRBV7-2 with TRBJ2-7; 8 bases map to TRBD1. This CDR3 has 15 amino acids. The V gene's germline CDR1 is SGHTA and CDR2 FQGNSA. The V gene end was trimmed by 5 bases and the J gene end by 3 bases; junction bases not matched to a gene: 9. This CDR3 is CASSLQGQENYEQYF. CDR3 nucleotides: TGTGCCAGCAGCCTACAGGGACAGGAAAACTACGAGCAGTACTTC.

J is TRBJ1-2 and V is TRBV18; 7 bases align to TRBD1. There are 15 residues in the CDR3. Germline CDR1 KGHSH, CDR2 LQKENI. With V trimmed by 2 bases and J by 0 bases, 3 bases remained unmatched. The CDR3 bases are TGTGCCAGCTCACCAGGACAGGCATCTAACTATGGCTACACCTTC. This translates into CASSPGQASNYGYTF.

The V and J genes are TRBV4-1 and TRBJ2-1; 7 nucleotides match TRBD1. Germline CDR1 reads MGHRA; CDR2 reads YSYEKL. This CDR3 region has 16 residues. J gave up 0 bases and V 3 bases, and 5 bases lay outside the gene matches. CDR3 in amino acids: CASSHRTGYSYNEQFF. The CDR3 nucleotides are TGCGCCAGCAGCCACCGGACAGGCTACTCCTACAATGAGCAGTTCTTC.

The V gene is TRBV27, the J gene TRBJ1-1, with D possibly TRBD1 on 5 matching bases. CDR3 length: 14 residues. V dropped 3 bases and J dropped 3 bases, with 11 bases sitting between them. Germline loops: CDR1 MNHEY, CDR2 SMNVEV (reference sequence). The CDR3 nucleotides read TGTGCCAGCAGTTTCCGGGGGGGGGACACTGAAGCTTTCTTT. As protein: CASSFRGGDTEAFF.

V and J are TRBV5-5 and TRBJ2-7; D possibly corresponds to TRBD2 (5 bases). V was cut by 3 bases and J by 6 bases, with 13 bases left in between. The CDR3 is 13 amino acids. The germline V gene encodes CDR1 SGHKS and CDR2 YYEKEE (reference sequence). The CDR3 region has the DNA TGTGCCAGCAGCTCCGGTGCGGGTATCGAGCAGTACTTC. Its translation is CASSSGAGIEQYF.

This clone was detected only a few times. This sequence joins TRBV30 and TRBJ1-4; the D is unclear. Looked up from germline, CDR1 is GTSNPN and CDR2 is SVGIG (reference sequence). This CDR3 has 13 amino acids. Trimming shortened V by 1 base and J by 10 bases, and 13 bases separated the two germline ends. CDR3 bases: TGTGCCTGGAGTGACCCGCTCACCGTAAAACTGTTTTTT. It yields the protein CAWSDPLTVKLFF.

This chain uses TRBV27 with TRBJ2-7; D is possibly TRBD1 or TRBD2 (5 bases each). Trimming took 0 bases from V and 6 from J, leaving 15 bases between them. CDR3 length equals 15 residues. Per germline, CDR1 MNHEY and CDR2 SMNVEV (reference sequence). The CDR3 protein is CASSLSRAGSREQYF. CDR3 in DNA: TGTGCCAGCAGTTTATCGCGGGCAGGGTCTCGCGAGCAGTACTTC.

The gene calls are TRBV7-9 and TRBJ2-5, with a tentative D call TRBD1 (5 bases). CDR1 is SEHNR, CDR2 FQNEAQ, per germline (reference sequence). Deletions cut 5 bases from V and 5 bases from J, with 12 bases between. The length of the CDR3 is 13 residues. The CDR3, as DNA: TGTGCCAGCAGCCCCCCAGGGTGGGAGACCCAGTACTTC. This translates into CASSPPGWETQYF.

The rearrangement uses TRBV6-1 and TRBJ1-2; TRBD1 is a possible D gene (5 bases). Germline assignment: CDR1 MNHNS and CDR2 SASEGT. The ends were cut back, 0 bases at V and 8 bases at J, with 13 bases in the middle. The CDR3 runs to 14 residues. The CDR3 DNA is TGTGCCAGCAGTGAAGCGGGCGGGGCAGGAGGCTACACCTTC. Residues: CASSEAGGAGGYTF.

The chain employs TRBV4-2 and TRBJ1-5; TRBD1 agrees at 7 bases. The V and J ends lost 3 bases and 2 bases, in that order; junction bases with no gene match: 4. Germline CDR1 reads LGHNA; CDR2 reads YNFKEQ. The CDR3 covers 15 residues. The CDR3 nucleotides read TGTGCCAGCAGCCAGGCTACAGGGGGCAATCAGCCCCAGCATTTT. Protein sequence: CASSQATGGNQPQHF.

V is TRBV19 and J is TRBJ1-1; D is undetermined. This CDR3 contains 13 residues. Germline-derived CDR1 and CDR2 are LNHDA and SQIVND (reference sequence). Trimming took off 8 bases at V and 0 bases at J, with 10 bases between the two ends. CDR3 protein: CASSLGLNTEAFF. The CDR3 bases are TGTGCCAGTTCCTTGGGGTTGAACACTGAAGCTTTCTTT.

V and J are TRBV6-1 and TRBJ2-7; D possibly uses TRBD1 or TRBD2 (5 bases each). The germline V gene has CDR1 MNHNS and CDR2 SASEGT. The CDR3 spans 13 residues. The V and J ends lost 6 bases and 5 bases respectively, with 14 bases between them. This CDR3 is CASRWDLPDEQYF. The CDR3 DNA follows: TGTGCCAGCAGATGGGACCTTCCGGACGAGCAGTACTTC.

As for this clone: This specimen includes other DNA sequences encoding the same CDR3. The chain couples TRBV9 to TRBJ2-7; 9 bases align to TRBD1. The length of the CDR3 is 14 residues. With V trimmed by 3 bases and J by 4 bases, 5 bases remained unmatched. From germline, CDR1 is SGDLS and CDR2 YYNGEE. This CDR3 is CASSEGQGSYEQYF. The DNA for the CDR3 is TGTGCCAGCAGCGAGGGACAGGGAAGTTACGAGCAGTACTTC. Full variable domain (remainder filled in from reference TRBV9 and TRBJ2-7): DSGVTQTPKHLITATGQRVTLRCSPRSGDLSVYWYQQSLDQGLQFLIQYYNGEERAKGNILERFSAQQFPDLHSELNLSSLELGDSALYFCASSEGQGSYEQYFGPGTRLTVT.

Worth noting for this clone: This CDR3 is also generated by other DNA sequences in the sample. The chain is built from TRBV6-5 and TRBJ1-2; tentatively, D is TRBD1 (6 bases). This CDR3 contains 11 residues. From germline, CDR1 is MNHEY and CDR2 SVGAGI. The ends were cut back, 6 bases at V and 8 bases at J, with 10 bases in the middle. The CDR3 DNA reads as TGTGCCAGCAGACGGCAGGGGGGCTACACCTTC. It translates to CASRRQGGYTF.

V and J are TRBV6-4 and TRBJ2-1; D is ambiguous. The germline CDR1 and CDR2 sequences are MRHNA and SNTAGT. V was trimmed by 9 bases and J by 4 bases, leaving 4 bases between them. The CDR3 extends over 10 amino acids. In DNA form, the CDR3 reads TGTGCCAGACAGTACAATGAGCAGTTCTTC. Translation gives CARQYNEQFF.

J is TRBJ1-2 and V is TRBV19; 8 bases map to TRBD1. Germline assignment: CDR1 LNHDA and CDR2 SQIVND (reference sequence). This CDR3 comprises 13 residues. J gave up 8 bases and V 6 bases, and 8 bases lay outside the gene matches. CDR3 sequence (DNA): TGTGCCAGTAGATCCGACAGGGGAAGCGGCTACACCTTC. This codes for CASRSDRGSGYTF. Full variable domain (missing parts from reference TRBV19 and TRBJ1-2): DGGITQSPKYLFRKEGQNVTLSCEQNLNHDAMYWYRQDPGQGLRLIYYSQIVNDFQKGDIAEGYSVSREKKESFPLTVTSAQKNPTAFYLCASRSDRGSGYTFGSGTRLTVV.

The chain carries TRBV19 and TRBJ1-2, with D perhaps TRBD1 (6 bases). The V and J ends lost 5 bases and 2 bases respectively, with 15 bases between them. Germline values: CDR1 LNHDA, CDR2 SQIVND (reference sequence). The CDR3 consists of 15 residues. CDR3 in DNA: TGTGCCAGTAGTCCCTACAGGGCGGCGAACTATGGCTACACCTTC. The encoded protein is CASSPYRAANYGYTF.

This clone was found a few times. This sequence joins TRBV7-3 and TRBJ1-2; 9 bases map to TRBD1. The germline V gene encodes CDR1 SGHTA and CDR2 FQGTGA. The CDR3 covers 14 residues. Germline trimming cut 5 bases from V and 4 bases from J; bases unmatched to any gene: 5. CDR3 DNA: TGTGCCAGCAGCCAAACAGGGGGCGGCTATGGCTACACCTTC. It translates to CASSQTGGGYGYTF. The full variable domain, with the rest looked up from reference TRBV7-3 and TRBJ1-2, is GAGVSQTPSNKVTEKGKYVELRCDPISGHTALYWYRQSLGQGPEFLIYFQGTGAADDSGLPNDRFFAVRPEGSVSTLKIQRTERGDSAVYLCASSQTGGGYGYTFGSGTRLTVV.

With respect to this clone: Other DNA sequences of this sample code for an identical CDR3. The rearrangement joins TRBV7-9 to TRBJ2-7, with D perhaps TRBD2 (6 bases). This CDR3 is 13 amino acids long. Trimming took off 2 bases at V and 3 bases at J, with 8 bases between the two ends. The germline CDR1 and CDR2 sequences are SEHNR and FQNEAQ (reference sequence). CDR3 residues: CASSLSGGYEQYF. The CDR3 DNA reads TGTGCCAGCAGCTTATCCGGGGGCTACGAGCAGTACTTC.

The chain couples TRBV11-3 to TRBJ2-1; 7 bases match TRBD1. This CDR3 has 13 residues. The V gene end was trimmed by 3 bases and the J gene end by 4 bases; junction bases not matched to a gene: 0. Per germline, CDR1 SGHNT and CDR2 YENEEA. The CDR3, as DNA: TGTGCCAGCAGCTTGGGACAGTACAATGAGCAGTTCTTC. It translates to CASSLGQYNEQFF.

The chain uses TRBV18 and TRBJ2-7, with D unresolved. Trimming left V 2 bases short and J 3 bases short, with 8 bases between. This CDR3 comprises 13 residues. Germline CDR1 KGHSH, CDR2 LQKENI. The CDR3 DNA reads as TGTGCCAGCTCACCAAGAGACAACTACGAGCAGTACTTC. Translated, it gives CASSPRDNYEQYF.

This chain links TRBV11-2 with TRBJ2-5, with D possibly TRBD2 on 7 matching bases. CDR1 is SGHAT, CDR2 FQNNGV, per germline. The V end was cut by 9 bases, the J end by 2 bases, with 19 bases between. This CDR3 has 15 amino acids. For the CDR3, the DNA is TGTGCCAGTCGAACCCGGGGGGCGGATCAAGAGACCCAGTACTTC. Encoded protein: CASRTRGADQETQYF.

The V gene is TRBV7-3, the J gene TRBJ1-2, with TRBD1 identical over 8 bases. The CDR3 runs to 16 residues. V was clipped by 4 bases and J by 5 bases; unmatched bases: 12. CDR1 is SGHTA and CDR2 is FQGTGA in the germline V gene. The CDR3: CASSSNPTGEGYGYTF. CDR3 nucleotides: TGTGCCAGCAGCTCCAACCCGACAGGGGAGGGGTATGGCTACACCTTC.

CDR3 residues: CASSPAYEQYF. The DNA of the CDR3 is TGTGCCAGCTCACCAGCCTACGAGCAGTACTTC. The chain combines TRBV18 with TRBJ2-7; D unclear. V lost 2 bases, J lost 2 bases, and 1 base lay in between. Germline values: CDR1 KGHSH, CDR2 LQKENI. The CDR3 extends over 11 amino acids.